This T cell receptor (beta chain) is from a study of T cell repertoires in MIS-A myocarditis. Looked up from germline, CDR1 is LNHNV and CDR2 is YYDKDF (reference sequence). CDR3 length: 15 amino acids. V lost 4 bases and J 1 base, leaving 13 bases between the germline ends. The protocol was immunoSEQ multiplex PCR, while the TCRdb copy is restricted to in-frame clones and leaves out a portion. The sample lists thousands of clones; approximately 84% were seen once. Sequences were obtained from interventricular septum heart tissue obtained at autopsy. This TCR came from a man in his late teens or twenties with fulminant myocarditis from multisystem inflammatory syndrome in adults (MIS-A) after COVID-19. The chain employs TRBV15 and TRBJ1-2, with D possibly matching TRBD1 (5 bases). This CDR3 is CATSKGEGINYGYTF. The DNA of the CDR3 is TGTGCCACCAGCAAAGGGGAGGGAATTAACTATGGCTACACCTTC.